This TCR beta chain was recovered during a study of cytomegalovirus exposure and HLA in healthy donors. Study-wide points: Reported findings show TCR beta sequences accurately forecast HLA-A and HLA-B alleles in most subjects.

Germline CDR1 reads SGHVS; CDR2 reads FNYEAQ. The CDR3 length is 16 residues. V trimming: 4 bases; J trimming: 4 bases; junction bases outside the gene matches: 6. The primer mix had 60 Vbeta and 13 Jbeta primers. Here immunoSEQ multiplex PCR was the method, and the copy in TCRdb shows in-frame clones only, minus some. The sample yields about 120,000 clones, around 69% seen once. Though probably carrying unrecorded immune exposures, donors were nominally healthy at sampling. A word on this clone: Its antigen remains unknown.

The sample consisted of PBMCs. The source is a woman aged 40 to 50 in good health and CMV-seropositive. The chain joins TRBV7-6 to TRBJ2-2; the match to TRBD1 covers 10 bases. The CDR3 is CASSSWTGGSTGELFF. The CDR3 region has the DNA TGTGCCAGCAGCTCCTGGACAGGGGGTAGCACCGGGGAGCTGTTTTTT.